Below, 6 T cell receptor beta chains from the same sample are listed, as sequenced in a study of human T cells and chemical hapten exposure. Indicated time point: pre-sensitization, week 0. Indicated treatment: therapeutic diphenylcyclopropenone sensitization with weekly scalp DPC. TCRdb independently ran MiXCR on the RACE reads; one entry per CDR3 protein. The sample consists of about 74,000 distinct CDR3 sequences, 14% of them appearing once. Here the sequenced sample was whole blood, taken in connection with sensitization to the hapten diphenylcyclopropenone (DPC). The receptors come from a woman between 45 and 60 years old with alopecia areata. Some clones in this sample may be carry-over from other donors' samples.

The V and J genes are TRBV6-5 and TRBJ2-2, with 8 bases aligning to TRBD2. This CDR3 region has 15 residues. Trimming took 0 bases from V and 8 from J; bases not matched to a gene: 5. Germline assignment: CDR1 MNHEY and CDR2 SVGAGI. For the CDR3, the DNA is TGTGCCAGCAGTTACTCCAGGACTAGCATGGGGGAGCTGTTTTTT. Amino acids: CASSYSRTSMGELFF.

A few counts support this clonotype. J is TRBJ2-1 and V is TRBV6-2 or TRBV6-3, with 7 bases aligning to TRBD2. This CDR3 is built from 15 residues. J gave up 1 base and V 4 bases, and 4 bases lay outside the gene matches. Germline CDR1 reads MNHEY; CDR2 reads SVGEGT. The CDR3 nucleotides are TGTGCCAGCAGTTTCGGGAGGACTTCCTACAATGAGCAGTTCTTC. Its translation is CASSFGRTSYNEQFF.

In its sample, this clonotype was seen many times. The CDR3, as DNA: TGTGCCAGCATCCCCGAGGGTGGAGGGGCCTACGAGCAGTACTTC. Translation: CASIPEGGGAYEQYF. The rearrangement uses TRBV28 and TRBJ2-7, with D possibly TRBD2 on 6 matching bases. V lost 7 bases to trimming and J lost 2 bases, with 18 bases between them. CDR3 length: 15 residues. Per germline, CDR1 MDHEN and CDR2 SYDVKM.

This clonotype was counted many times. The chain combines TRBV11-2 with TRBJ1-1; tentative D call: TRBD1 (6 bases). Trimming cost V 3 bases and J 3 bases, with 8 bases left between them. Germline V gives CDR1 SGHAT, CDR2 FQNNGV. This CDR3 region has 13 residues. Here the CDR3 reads CASSLTGYTEAFF. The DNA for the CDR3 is TGTGCCAGCAGCTTGACAGGTTACACTGAAGCTTTCTTT.

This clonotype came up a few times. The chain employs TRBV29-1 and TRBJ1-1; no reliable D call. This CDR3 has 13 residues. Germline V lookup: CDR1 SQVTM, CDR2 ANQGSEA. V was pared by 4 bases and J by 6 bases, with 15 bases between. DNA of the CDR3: TGCAGCGTTGTGTTTGGCGGAATCTCTGAAGCTTTCTTT. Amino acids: CSVVFGGISEAFF.

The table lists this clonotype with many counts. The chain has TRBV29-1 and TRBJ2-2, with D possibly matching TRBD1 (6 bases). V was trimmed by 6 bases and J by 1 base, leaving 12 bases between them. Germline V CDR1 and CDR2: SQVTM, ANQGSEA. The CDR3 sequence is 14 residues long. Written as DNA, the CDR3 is TGCAGCGTCCAGTTGGACAGGAACACCGGGGAGCTGTTTTTT. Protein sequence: CSVQLDRNTGELFF.